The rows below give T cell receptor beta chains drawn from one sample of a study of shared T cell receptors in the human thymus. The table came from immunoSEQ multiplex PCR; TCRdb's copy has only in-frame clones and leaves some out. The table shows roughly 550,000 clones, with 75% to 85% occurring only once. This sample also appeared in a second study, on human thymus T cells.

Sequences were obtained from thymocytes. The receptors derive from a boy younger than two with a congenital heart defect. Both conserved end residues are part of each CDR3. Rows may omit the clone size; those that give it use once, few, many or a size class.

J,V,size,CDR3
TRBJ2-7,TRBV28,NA,CASSLGWASGRQEDEQYF
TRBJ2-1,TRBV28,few,CASSFDRRWGLADHNEQFF
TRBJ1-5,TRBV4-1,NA,CASSHAPGQGSLAQHF
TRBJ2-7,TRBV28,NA,CASSSGTAQNESYEQYF
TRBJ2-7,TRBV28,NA,CASRDRPTYEQYF
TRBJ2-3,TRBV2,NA,CASSSALLAGSDTQYF
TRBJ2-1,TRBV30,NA,CAWISGPYNEQFF
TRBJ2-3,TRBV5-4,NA,CASSLGGVAGKADTQYF
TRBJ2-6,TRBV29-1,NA,CSASTQSSGANVLTF
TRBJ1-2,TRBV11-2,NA,CASSSTANYGYTF
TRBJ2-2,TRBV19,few,CASTADRNTGELFF
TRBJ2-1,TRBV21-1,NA,CASSKSLWNEDRKPNEQFF
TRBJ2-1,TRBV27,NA,CASRGTSYRLAGESSYNEQFF
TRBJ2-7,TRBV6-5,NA,CASSTRTSSYEQYF
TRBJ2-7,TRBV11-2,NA,CASQMEGGQGEQYF
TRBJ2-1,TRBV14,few,CASSPLGGNDNEQFF
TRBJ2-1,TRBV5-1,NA,CASSYNRLAESYNEQFF
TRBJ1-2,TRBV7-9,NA,CASSFYSNYGYTF
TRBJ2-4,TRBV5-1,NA,CASSLIRGRESNIQYF
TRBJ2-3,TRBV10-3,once,CAISDPRTSGRGDTDTQYF
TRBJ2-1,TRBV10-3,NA,CAISPSGVYNEQFF
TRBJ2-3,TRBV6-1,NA,CASSELAPTDTQYF
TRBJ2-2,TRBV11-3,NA,CASSFDTTRNTGELFF
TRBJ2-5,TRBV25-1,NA,CASSDFGQYQETQYF
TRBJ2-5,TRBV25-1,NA,CASSAGTDFQETQYF
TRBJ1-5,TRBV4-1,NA,CASSQDLRTDLSNQPQHF
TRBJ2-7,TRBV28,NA,CASTQPGQGQGEQYF
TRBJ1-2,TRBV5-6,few,CASSLNSAGPPGYGYTF
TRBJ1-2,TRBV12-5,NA,CASGLATGDGGYTF
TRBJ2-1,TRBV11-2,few,CASSLVDIRVAFNEQFF
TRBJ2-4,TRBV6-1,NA,CASSEGSRDRAKNIQYF
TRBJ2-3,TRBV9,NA,CASSVVAGTSNTDTQYF
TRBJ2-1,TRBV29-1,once,CSVEDTPSSYNEQFF
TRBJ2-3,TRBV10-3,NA,CAISESISGQGRDTDTQYF
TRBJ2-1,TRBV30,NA,CAWSGRLAGGPNEQFF
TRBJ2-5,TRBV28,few,CASSFFRHGERETQYF
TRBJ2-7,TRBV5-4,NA,CASSFTGVHEQYF
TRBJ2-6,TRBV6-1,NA,CASREPHSGANVLTF
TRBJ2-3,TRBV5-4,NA,CASSSPGGTDTQYF
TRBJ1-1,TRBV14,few,CASSQDWGGPMNTEAFF
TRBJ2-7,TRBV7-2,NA,CASSLTRGVVAGGSYEQYF
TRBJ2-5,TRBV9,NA,CASSVEPGGMGETQYF
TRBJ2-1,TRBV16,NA,CASSQIRTSGRGNEQFF
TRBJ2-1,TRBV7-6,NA,CASSLRTPTYNEQFF
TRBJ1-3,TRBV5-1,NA,CASSLKGQGAGNTIYF
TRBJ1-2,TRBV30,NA,CAWHAGGNYGYTF
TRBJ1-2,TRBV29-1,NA,CSVEDPGRLEPGLIACGYTF
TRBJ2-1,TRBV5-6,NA,CASSQGQGSNEQFF
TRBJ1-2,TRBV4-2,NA,CASGKAPQGFYGYTF